This TCR beta chain was found in a study of OX40 agonist ivuxolimab in advanced cancers. For the study in its entirety: The costimulatory receptor OX40 (CD134) was targeted by ivuxolimab, a fully human IgG2 agonistic monoclonal antibody. Intravenous ivuxolimab was administered to patients every 2 weeks at six dose levels: 0.01, 0.1, 0.3, 1.5, 3 and 10 mg/kg. Of the approximately 50 patients in dose escalation, 19 had hepatocellular carcinoma, about 15 had melanoma, 9 had renal cell carcinoma and 9 had head and neck cancer. The dose-escalation cohort was 82.7% male with a mean age of roughly 60 years, ranging from roughly 23 to 79. Prior anti-PD-1, anti-PD-L1 or anti-CTLA-4 therapy was permitted, and about two fifths of dose-escalation patients had received checkpoint inhibitors. Three dose-escalation patients achieved partial responses, one with hepatocellular carcinoma and two with cutaneous melanoma. Peripheral TCRbeta sequencing aimed to test whether ivuxolimab altered TCR sequence diversity and caused clonal T-cell expansion. The monotherapy dose-escalation portion (N of about 50 patients) of the phase I ivuxolimab trial is reported in the paper. Overall study outcomes, separate from this receptor: After ivuxolimab, CD8+ T cells had more expanded clones than CD4+ T cells on average. Low levels of normalized T-cell clonal expansion were also seen in some nonresponding patients. In the 0.1-3.0 mg/kg groups, partial responders had among the lowest normalized peripheral clonal expansion, particularly in CD8+ T cells. Which antigens the clonally expanded peripheral T cells were specific for was not determined. At doses of 0.1 to 3.0 mg/kg, clonal expansion of both CD4+ and CD8+ blood T cells was observed from baseline to week 6.

Concerning this clone: The antigen this receptor binds is unknown. It has no much larger one-base neighbor in the sample; base qualities were not kept.

V was cut back by 2 bases and J by 0 bases, leaving a gap of 8 bases between them. Including the terminal cysteine and phenylalanine, the CDR3 comprises 15 residues. Left in the record is the CDR3 DNA by itself, 45 bases read in frame from the first base. Taken from the germline V gene, the CDR1 and CDR2 loops are SNHLY and FYNNEI. Patients with autoimmune disease history or receiving systemic immunosuppression were excluded from the trial. Peripheral blood for TCR sequencing was drawn from every dose cohort at baseline, at cycle 4 day 1 and at cycle 7 day 1. Samples came from an open-label, multicenter, first-in-human phase I dose-escalation trial of ivuxolimab. Adults with locally advanced or metastatic melanoma, renal cell carcinoma, hepatocellular carcinoma or head and neck squamous cell carcinoma were enrolled in the trial. Before TCR sequencing, CD4+ T cells and CD8+ T cells from peripheral blood were sorted into separate populations.

For sequencing of the TCRbeta CDR3 region, genomic DNA was extracted from the sorted cells. The immunoSEQ Assay was used to sequence the TCRbeta CDR3 regions. TCRdb holds this immuneACCESS table with in-frame rearrangements only. Some clones are missing; in checked studies, unresolved V genes explain under half, and the rest has no known cause. The sample table shows 50,000 to 55,000 clones, and approximately 75% are seen once. The ten top clones hold 0.69% of the sample. The chain is assembled from TRBV2 and TRBJ2-4; the D gene is perhaps TRBD2, on 5 matching bases. This material consisted of CD4+ or CD8+ T cells sorted from blood, taken in a trial of the OX40 agonist ivuxolimab. This clonotype originated in an adult with an advanced solid tumor such as melanoma, head and neck, liver or kidney cancer. The CDR3 loop reads CASSESGLAKNIQYF. The nucleotides are TGTGCCAGCAGTGAATCGGGGTTAGCCAAAAACATTCAGTACTTC.